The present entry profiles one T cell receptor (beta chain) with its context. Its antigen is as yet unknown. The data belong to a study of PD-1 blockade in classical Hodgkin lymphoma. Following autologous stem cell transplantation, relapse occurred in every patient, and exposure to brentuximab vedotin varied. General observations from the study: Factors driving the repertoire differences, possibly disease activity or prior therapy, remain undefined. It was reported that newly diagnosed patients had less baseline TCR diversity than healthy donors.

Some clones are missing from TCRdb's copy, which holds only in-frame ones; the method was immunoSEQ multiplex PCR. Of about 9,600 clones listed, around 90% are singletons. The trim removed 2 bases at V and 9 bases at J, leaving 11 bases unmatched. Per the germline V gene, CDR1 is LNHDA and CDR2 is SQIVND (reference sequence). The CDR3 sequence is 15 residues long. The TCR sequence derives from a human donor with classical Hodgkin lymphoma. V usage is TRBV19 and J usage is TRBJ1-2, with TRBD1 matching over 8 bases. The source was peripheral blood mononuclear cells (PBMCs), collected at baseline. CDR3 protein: CASSIKSAGGGSYTF. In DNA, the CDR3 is TGTGCCAGTAGTATAAAGTCGGCAGGGGGCGGAAGCTACACCTTC.